One sample yielded the 5 T cell receptor beta chains listed below, sequenced in a study of T cells expressing NK-cell markers. TCRdb reworked the 5' RACE reads into one entry per CDR3 protein, no DNA. This sample's table reports roughly 450,000 distinct CDR3 sequences. The source material was blood T cells: a sorted CD56 or NKG2C T cell subset, CD4+ or CD8+ T cells, or bulk PBMC T cells (not recorded which). Receptor source: a woman between 45 and 60 years old in good health.

This chain links TRBV12-3 or TRBV12-4 with TRBJ1-5; as DNA is missing, the TRBD1 call by TCRdb cannot be tested. The CDR3 length is 14 residues. This CDR3 is CASSPRGANQPQHF.

The CDR3 reads CASSTYGTGASNQPQHF. The rearrangement uses TRBV19 and TRBJ1-5; the D call from TCRdb, TRBD1, cannot be confirmed without DNA. CDR3 size: 17 residues. Looked up from germline, CDR1 is LNHDA and CDR2 is SQIVND (reference sequence).

The rearrangement uses TRBV7-9 and TRBJ1-4. Germline V CDR1 and CDR2: SEHNR, FQNEAQ (reference sequence). This CDR3 is 14 amino acids long. This CDR3 reads CASSLLGDGEKLFF.

This sequence joins TRBV9 and TRBJ1-1. Germline V CDR1 and CDR2: SGDLS, YYNGEE. CDR3 length equals 13 residues. The chain's CDR3 is CASSFEGWGEAFF.

J is TRBJ2-2 and V is TRBV7-3; TCRdb's D gene call, TRBD2, goes unchecked for lack of DNA. Germline lookup yields CDR1 SGHTA and CDR2 FQGTGA. This CDR3 has 13 amino acids. The CDR3 protein is CASAGANTGELFF.